The 18 T cell receptor beta chains below all came from one sample that was sequenced in a study of early T cells in non-severe SARS-CoV-2 infection. From the 5' RACE reads, TCRdb called clonotypes with MiXCR, one entry per CDR3 protein. This table holds tens of thousands of distinct CDR3 sequences, 4.3% found once. Sequenced material: whole blood. The receptors stem from an adult who was a healthcare worker with PCR-confirmed SARS-CoV-2 infection or an uninfected control (not recorded which).

The chain combines TRBV20-1 with TRBJ1-3, with a weak D call TRBD1 (6 bases). The CDR3 has 13 amino acids. The V gene's germline CDR1 is DFQATT and CDR2 SNEGSKA (reference sequence). V shed 5 bases and J shed 7 bases, with 15 bases lying between them. The CDR3 protein is CSAPTGTSNTIYF. DNA for the CDR3: TGCAGTGCTCCCACCGGGACATCGAACACCATATATTTT.

This clonotype was seen many times. This chain joins TRBV13 and TRBJ2-5, with 7 bases identical to TRBD1. The CDR3 is made up of 17 amino acids. Germline CDR1 is PRHDT and CDR2 is FYEKMQ (reference sequence). V lost 4 bases and J lost 5; bases outside the gene matches: 16. The CDR3 spells CASSSAPDRVDRETQYF. As DNA, the CDR3 is TGTGCCAGCAGCTCCGCCCCCGACAGGGTGGATCGGGAGACCCAGTACTTC.

This clonotype was seen ten or more times. The chain employs TRBV28 and TRBJ1-2, with 8 bases fitting TRBD1. Germline V gene sequence: CDR1 MDHEN, CDR2 SYDVKM. The CDR3 loop spans 15 amino acids. Losses at the gene ends were 1 base for V and 4 bases for J; bases not matched to a gene: 5. This chain's CDR3 is CASSLSTGGGYGYTF. The CDR3 region has the DNA TGTGCCAGCAGTTTATCCACAGGGGGTGGCTATGGCTACACCTTC.

In this sample, this clonotype turned up a few times. This rearrangement joins TRBV7-8 to TRBJ1-2, with a possible D match to TRBD1 (5 bases). This CDR3 has 14 residues. V was pared by 5 bases and J by 6 bases, with 16 bases between. Germline V CDR1 and CDR2: SGHVS, FQNEAQ. The CDR3 DNA is TGTGCCAGCAGCCAGAGTTTGGGGGGTGATGGCTACACCTTC. Residues: CASSQSLGGDGYTF.

This clonotype has only a few counts. This chain connects TRBV7-2 to TRBJ2-2; D is unresolved. The CDR3 runs to 13 residues. Germline CDR1 is SGHTA and CDR2 is FQGNSA. The germline V and J ends were trimmed by 1 base and 6 bases, with 6 bases remaining between them. The CDR3 region is CASSLVVAGELFF. The CDR3 DNA is TGTGCCAGCAGCTTAGTTGTAGCCGGGGAGCTGTTTTTT. Based on the CDR3 plus reference TRBV7-2 and TRBJ2-2, the full variable domain is GAGVSQSPSNKVTEKGKDVELRCDPISGHTALYWYRQSLGQGLEFLIYFQGNSAPDKSGLPSDRFSAERTGGSVSTLTIQRTQQEDSAVYLCASSLVVAGELFFGEGSRLTVL.

This clonotype showed up many times. V gene TRBV27 combines with J gene TRBJ2-1, with TRBD2 as a possible D gene (7 bases). The ends were cut back, 8 bases at V and 8 bases at J, with 25 bases in the middle. The length of the CDR3 is 16 residues. Germline loops: CDR1 MNHEY, CDR2 SMNVEV (reference sequence). The DNA for the CDR3 is TGTGCCAGCGCTACCCCGGCGGGGGCCCTCGTCGATGAGCAGTTCTTC. As protein: CASATPAGALVDEQFF.

This clonotype has a count of ten or more. The V call is TRBV12-3 or TRBV12-4, the J call TRBJ1-5; no clear D gene. Trimming removed 10 bases from V and 3 bases from J, with 16 bases in between. The CDR3 has 14 residues. The CDR3 loop reads CATRATGPNQPQHF. In DNA form, the CDR3 reads TGTGCCACCCGAGCGACCGGTCCCAATCAGCCCCAGCATTTT.

This clonotype was found many times. The chain links TRBV7-2 to TRBJ2-7, with D perhaps TRBD1 (6 bases). The CDR3 extends over 17 amino acids. CDR1 is SGHTA and CDR2 is FQGNSA in the germline V gene. Trimming left V 0 bases short and J 2 bases short, with 17 bases between. CDR3 coding DNA: TGTGCCAGCAGCTTAGCCCACACAGGGTTGGAGGCCTACGAGCAGTACTTC. This encodes CASSLAHTGLEAYEQYF.

This clonotype was observed many times. This chain joins TRBV7-6 and TRBJ2-3, with 14 positions matching TRBD2. The germline V gene has CDR1 SGHVS and CDR2 FNYEAQ. This CDR3 is 16 amino acids long. The V and J ends lost 5 bases and 7 bases, in that order; junction bases with no gene match: 8. The CDR3 DNA is TGTGCCAGCAGCCACTCCGGGACTAGCGGGAGTCATACGCAGTATTTT. Protein sequence: CASSHSGTSGSHTQYF.

There are many counts of this clonotype. This rearrangement joins TRBV7-9 to TRBJ2-7; no clear D. Germline CDR1 and CDR2: SEHNR and FQNEAQ (reference sequence). V was shortened by 1 base and J by 2 bases, with 12 bases between the two germline ends. This CDR3 region has 15 residues. CDR3 coding DNA: TGTGCCAGCAGCTTAGATGGTGCTAAGACCTACGAGCAGTACTTC. Protein sequence: CASSLDGAKTYEQYF.

There are many counts of this clonotype. In nucleotides, the CDR3 is TGTGCCAGCTCACCACCGTCCAGGGTAGTTGTAACAGATACGCAGTATTTT. This gives the protein CASSPPSRVVVTDTQYF. J is TRBJ2-3 and V is TRBV18, with TRBD1 as a possible D gene (5 bases). The CDR3 sequence is 17 residues long. Germline assignment: CDR1 KGHSH and CDR2 LQKENI. Trimming left V 0 bases short and J 3 bases short, with 16 bases between.

The chain couples TRBV7-2 to TRBJ2-7, with 9 positions matching TRBD2. CDR3 length equals 15 residues. V dropped 2 bases and J dropped 3; count of bases not matched to a gene: 5. Germline V gene sequence: CDR1 SGHTA, CDR2 FQGNSA. The CDR3: CASSLRGGDHYEQYF. CDR3 nucleotides: TGTGCCAGCAGCTTACGCGGGGGGGACCACTACGAGCAGTACTTC.

The chain is built from TRBV6-2 or TRBV6-3 and TRBJ2-1, with a possible D match to TRBD1 (5 bases). The CDR3 loop spans 13 amino acids. Germline V gene data show CDR1 as MNHEY and CDR2 as SVGEGT. Trimming removed 4 bases from V and 3 bases from J, with 7 bases in between. The CDR3 loop reads CASSLTDYNEQFF. The CDR3 coding sequence is TGTGCCAGCAGTTTGACAGACTACAATGAGCAGTTCTTC.

This clonotype was recorded at least ten times. This chain connects TRBV7-6 to TRBJ2-2; 10 bases match TRBD2. Per germline, CDR1 SGHVS and CDR2 FNYEAQ. V was clipped by 4 bases and J by 5 bases; unmatched bases: 7. CDR3 length equals 16 residues. The CDR3 spells CASSSLRAGGTGELFF. CDR3 coding DNA: TGTGCCAGCAGCTCCCTGAGAGCGGGAGGGACCGGGGAGCTGTTTTTT.

This clonotype was observed at least ten times. The chain carries TRBV20-1 and TRBJ2-7; 8 nucleotides align to TRBD1. This CDR3 comprises 15 residues. Trimming at V came to 0 bases and at J to 3 bases, leaving 7 bases not matched to a gene. CDR1 DFQATT and CDR2 SNEGSKA come from the germline V gene (reference sequence). CDR3 coding DNA: TGCAGTGCTAGAGATCAGGGGGACAGGTTCTACGAGCAGTACTTC. It translates to CSARDQGDRFYEQYF.

This clonotype was detected many times. The rearrangement joins TRBV12-3 or TRBV12-4 to TRBJ2-5; D might be TRBD1 (6 bases). The CDR3 length is 11 residues. Trimming left V 8 bases short and J 5 bases short, with 9 bases between. Here the CDR3 DNA reads TGTGCCAGCGCTCAGGGGGAGACCCAGTACTTC. This gives the protein CASAQGETQYF.

This clonotype was detected ten times or more. V usage is TRBV14 and J usage is TRBJ2-1; 16 bases match TRBD2. The germline V gene has CDR1 SGHDN and CDR2 FVKESK. Trimming cost V 4 bases and J 7 bases; bases outside gene matches: 4. CDR3 length: 16 residues. As DNA, the CDR3 is TGTGCCAGCAGCCCCCCGGGACTAGCGGGGGGGAATGAGCAGTTCTTC. Encoded protein: CASSPPGLAGGNEQFF.

Ten or more counts support this clonotype. The V call is TRBV11-2, the J call TRBJ1-1, with D possibly TRBD1 on 5 matching bases. The CDR3 contains 13 residues. V lost 2 bases and J lost 8, with 12 bases in between. The germline V gene encodes CDR1 SGHAT and CDR2 FQNNGV. Written as DNA, the CDR3 is TGTGCCAGCAGCTTAACGGGGGACGGCGAAGCTTTCTTT. Its translation is CASSLTGDGEAFF.